One and the same sample provided the 6 T cell receptor beta chains below, sequenced in a study of molecular identifiers for immune sequencing clone quantification. Each CDR3 protein gets one entry after TCRdb re-called the PCR reads with MiXCR. Here the sample spans 50,000 to 70,000 distinct CDR3 sequences, approximately 18% being singletons. The sample was naive CD8+ T cells from blood, with Jurkat cell RNA spiked in. The subset was: FACS-sorted CD8+CD4-CCR7+CD45RA+ naive T cells. These receptors were collected from a human donor in good health. Some libraries in this study had Jurkat cell RNA spiked in.

This clonotype was detected ten times or more. The rearrangement uses TRBV11-2 and TRBJ2-1, with a weak D call TRBD2 (6 bases). The germline gives CDR1 SGHAT, CDR2 FQNNGV. CDR3 length: 16 residues. Trimming removed 0 bases from V and 8 bases from J, with 17 bases in between. The CDR3 DNA is TGTGCCAGCAGCTTAGAGGCCGGGAGAACGACCCATGAGCAGTTCTTC. Protein sequence: CASSLEAGRTTHEQFF.

Points on this clonotype: With a much larger clone just one base away, this may be a read error. The V gene is TRBV27, the J gene TRBJ2-3, with TRBD2 identical over 9 bases. Trimming at V came to 4 bases and at J to 4 bases, leaving 18 bases not matched to a gene. This CDR3 has 19 residues. Looked up from germline, CDR1 is MNHEY and CDR2 is SMNVEV (reference sequence). CDR3 bases: TGTGCCAGCAGTTCTACCCTTTTAGGGGCGGGAGGGCCATCAGATACGCAGTATTTT. Translated: CASSSTLLGAGGPSDTQYF.

This clonotype was seen ten or more times. The chain is built from TRBV27 and TRBJ2-7; 7 positions agree with TRBD1. Germline assignment: CDR1 MNHEY and CDR2 SMNVEV (reference sequence). The junction had 5 bases not matched to a gene; V was cut back by 4 bases and J by 2 bases. The CDR3 length is 14 residues. The CDR3 loop reads CASSSQGQTYEQYF. CDR3 coding DNA: TGTGCCAGCAGTTCGCAGGGACAGACCTACGAGCAGTACTTC.

This clonotype was recorded many times. This sequence joins TRBV7-9 and TRBJ2-1; 9 positions agree with TRBD2. Germline assignment: CDR1 SEHNR and CDR2 FQNEAQ (reference sequence). Trimming at V came to 5 bases and at J to 1 base, leaving 12 bases not matched to a gene. The CDR3 contains 18 residues. The CDR3: CASSQIGVAGASYNEQFF. The CDR3, as DNA: TGTGCCAGCAGCCAGATAGGGGTAGCGGGAGCTTCCTACAATGAGCAGTTCTTC.

This clonotype has at least ten counts. V usage is TRBV27 and J usage is TRBJ2-3; 12 positions agree with TRBD2. Germline CDR1 reads MNHEY; CDR2 reads SMNVEV (reference sequence). V lost 1 base and J lost 5; bases outside the gene matches: 1. This CDR3 region has 15 residues. The CDR3 DNA is TGTGCCAGCAGTTTATTGGGACTAGCGGGAGATACGCAGTATTTT. This translates into CASSLLGLAGDTQYF.

This clonotype was counted many times. The rearrangement uses TRBV10-3 and TRBJ2-7, with 8 bases aligning to TRBD1. V shed 2 bases, J shed 5 bases, and the junction held 2 bases outside the gene matches. CDR3 length: 13 residues. Germline values: CDR1 ENHRY, CDR2 SYGVKD. The CDR3 region has the DNA TGTGCCATCAGTGAGCAGGGGGCAAACGAGCAGTACTTC. Its protein is CAISEQGANEQYF.